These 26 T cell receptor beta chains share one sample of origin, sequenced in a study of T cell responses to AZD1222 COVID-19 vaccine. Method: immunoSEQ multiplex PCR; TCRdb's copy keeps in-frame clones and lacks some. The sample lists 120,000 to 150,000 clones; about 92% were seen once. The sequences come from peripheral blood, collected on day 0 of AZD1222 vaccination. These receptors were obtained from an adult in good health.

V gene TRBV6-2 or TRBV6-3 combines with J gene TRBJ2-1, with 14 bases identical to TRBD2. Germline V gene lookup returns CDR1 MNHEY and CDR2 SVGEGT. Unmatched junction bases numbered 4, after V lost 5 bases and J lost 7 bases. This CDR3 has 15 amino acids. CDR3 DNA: TGTGCCAGCAGTCGGACTAGCGGGAGGTTAAATGAGCAGTTCTTC. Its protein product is CASSRTSGRLNEQFF.

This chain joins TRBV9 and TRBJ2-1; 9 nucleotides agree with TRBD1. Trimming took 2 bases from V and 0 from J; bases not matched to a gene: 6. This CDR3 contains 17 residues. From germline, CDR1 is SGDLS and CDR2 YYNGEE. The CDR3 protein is CASSVNRDRDSYNEQFF. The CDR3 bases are TGTGCCAGCAGCGTCAACCGGGACAGGGACTCCTACAATGAGCAGTTCTTC. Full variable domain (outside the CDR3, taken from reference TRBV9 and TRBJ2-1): DSGVTQTPKHLITATGQRVTLRCSPRSGDLSVYWYQQSLDQGLQFLIQYYNGEERAKGNILERFSAQQFPDLHSELNLSSLELGDSALYFCASSVNRDRDSYNEQFFGPGTRLTVL.

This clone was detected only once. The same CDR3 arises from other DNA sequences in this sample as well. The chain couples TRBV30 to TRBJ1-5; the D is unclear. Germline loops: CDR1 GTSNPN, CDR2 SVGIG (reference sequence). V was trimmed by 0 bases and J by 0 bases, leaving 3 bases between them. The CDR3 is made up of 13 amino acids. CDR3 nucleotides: TGTGCCTGGAGTGTGAATAGCAATCAGCCCCAGCATTTT. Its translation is CAWSVNSNQPQHF.

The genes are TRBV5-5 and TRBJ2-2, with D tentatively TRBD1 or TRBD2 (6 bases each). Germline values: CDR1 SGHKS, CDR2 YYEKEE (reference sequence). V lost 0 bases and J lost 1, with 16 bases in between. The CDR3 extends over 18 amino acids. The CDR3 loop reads CASSLGVGRGLNTGELFF. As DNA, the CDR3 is TGTGCCAGCAGCTTGGGGGTGGGCAGGGGACTGAACACCGGGGAGCTGTTTTTT. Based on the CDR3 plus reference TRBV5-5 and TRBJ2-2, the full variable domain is DAGVTQSPTHLIKTRGQQVTLRCSPISGHKSVSWYQQVLGQGPQFIFQYYEKEERGRGNFPDRFSARQFPNYSSELNVNALLLGDSALYLCASSLGVGRGLNTGELFFGEGSRLTVL.

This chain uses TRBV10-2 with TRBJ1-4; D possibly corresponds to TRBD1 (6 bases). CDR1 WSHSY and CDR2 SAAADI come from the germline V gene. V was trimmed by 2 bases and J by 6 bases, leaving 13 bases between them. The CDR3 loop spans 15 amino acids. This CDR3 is CASSEGQLSYEKLFF. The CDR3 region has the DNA TGCGCCAGCAGTGAGGGACAGTTGAGCTATGAAAAACTGTTTTTT.

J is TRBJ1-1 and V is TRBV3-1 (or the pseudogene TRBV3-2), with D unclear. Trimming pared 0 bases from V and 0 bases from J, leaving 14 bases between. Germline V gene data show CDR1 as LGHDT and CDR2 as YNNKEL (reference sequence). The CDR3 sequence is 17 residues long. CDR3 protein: CASSQEDPGWLNTEAFF. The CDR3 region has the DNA TGTGCCAGCAGCCAAGAGGATCCCGGATGGCTGAACACTGAAGCTTTCTTT.

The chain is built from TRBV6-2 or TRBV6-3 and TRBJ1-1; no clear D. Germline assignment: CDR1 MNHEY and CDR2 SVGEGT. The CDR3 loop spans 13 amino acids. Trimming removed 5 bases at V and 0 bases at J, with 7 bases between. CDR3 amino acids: CASSVGMNTEAFF. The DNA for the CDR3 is TGTGCCAGCAGTGTTGGCATGAACACTGAAGCTTTCTTT.

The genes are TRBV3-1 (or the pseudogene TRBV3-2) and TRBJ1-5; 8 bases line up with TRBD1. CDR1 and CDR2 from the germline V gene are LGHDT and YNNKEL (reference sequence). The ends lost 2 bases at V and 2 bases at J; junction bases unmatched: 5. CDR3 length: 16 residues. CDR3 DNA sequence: TGTGCCAGCAGCCAACGGACAGGGTCGGGCAATCAGCCCCAGCATTTT. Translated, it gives CASSQRTGSGNQPQHF.

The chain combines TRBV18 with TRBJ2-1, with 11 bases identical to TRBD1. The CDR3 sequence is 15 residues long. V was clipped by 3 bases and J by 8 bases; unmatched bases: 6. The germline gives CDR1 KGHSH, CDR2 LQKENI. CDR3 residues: CASSPGQGARDEQFF. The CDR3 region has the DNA TGTGCCAGCTCACCCGGACAGGGGGCTAGGGATGAGCAGTTCTTC.

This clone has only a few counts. CDR3 DNA sequence: TGTGCCAGCAGTGAAGGAGCCAAAAACATTCAGTACTTC. It specifies CASSEGAKNIQYF. This rearrangement joins TRBV6-1 to TRBJ2-4; D remains unclear. The CDR3 totals 13 residues. Per the germline V gene, CDR1 is MNHNS and CDR2 is SASEGT. V was clipped by 1 base and J by 0 bases, with 1 base between them.

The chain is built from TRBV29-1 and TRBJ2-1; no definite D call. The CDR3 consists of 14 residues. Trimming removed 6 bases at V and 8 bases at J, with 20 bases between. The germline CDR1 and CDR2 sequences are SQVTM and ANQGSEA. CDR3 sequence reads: CSVVPGVRVYEQFF. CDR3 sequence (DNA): TGCAGCGTGGTCCCTGGAGTCCGTGTTTATGAGCAGTTCTTC.

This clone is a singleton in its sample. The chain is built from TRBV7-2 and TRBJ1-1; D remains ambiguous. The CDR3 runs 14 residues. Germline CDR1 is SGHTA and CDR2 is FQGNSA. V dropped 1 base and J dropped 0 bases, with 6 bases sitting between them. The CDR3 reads CASSLELLNTEAFF. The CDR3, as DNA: TGTGCCAGCAGCTTAGAGCTCCTGAACACTGAAGCTTTCTTT.

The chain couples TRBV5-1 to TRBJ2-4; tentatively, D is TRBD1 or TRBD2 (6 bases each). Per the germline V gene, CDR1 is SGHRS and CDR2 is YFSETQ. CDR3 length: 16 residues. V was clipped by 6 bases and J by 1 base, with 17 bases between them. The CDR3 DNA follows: TGCGCCAGCATCCCGGAAGGGGGACTGGCCAAAAACATTCAGTACTTC. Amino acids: CASIPEGGLAKNIQYF. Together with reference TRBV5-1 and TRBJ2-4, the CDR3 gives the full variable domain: KAGVTQTPRYLIKTRGQQVTLSCSPISGHRSVSWYQQTPGQGLQFLFEYFSETQRNKGNFPGRFSGRQFSNSRSEMNVSTLELGDSALYLCASIPEGGLAKNIQYFGAGTRLSVL.

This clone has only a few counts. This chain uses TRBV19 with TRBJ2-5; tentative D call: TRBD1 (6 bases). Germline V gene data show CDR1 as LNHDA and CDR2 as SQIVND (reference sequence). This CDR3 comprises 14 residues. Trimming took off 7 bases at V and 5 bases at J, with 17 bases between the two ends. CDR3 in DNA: TGTGCCAGTAAAGACAGGACAGCCTCCGAGACCCAGTACTTC. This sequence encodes CASKDRTASETQYF. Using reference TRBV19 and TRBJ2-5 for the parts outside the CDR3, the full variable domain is DGGITQSPKYLFRKEGQNVTLSCEQNLNHDAMYWYRQDPGQGLRLIYYSQIVNDFQKGDIAEGYSVSREKKESFPLTVTSAQKNPTAFYLCASKDRTASETQYFGPGTRLLVL.

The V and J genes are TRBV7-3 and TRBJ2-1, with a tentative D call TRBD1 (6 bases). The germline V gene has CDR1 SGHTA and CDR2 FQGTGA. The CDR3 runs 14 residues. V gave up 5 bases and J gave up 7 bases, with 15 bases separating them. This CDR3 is CASSITGNRNEQFF. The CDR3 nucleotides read TGTGCCAGCAGCATTACAGGGAATAGGAATGAGCAGTTCTTC. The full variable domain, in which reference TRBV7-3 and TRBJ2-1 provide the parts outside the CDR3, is GAGVSQTPSNKVTEKGKYVELRCDPISGHTALYWYRQSLGQGPEFLIYFQGTGAADDSGLPNDRFFAVRPEGSVSTLKIQRTERGDSAVYLCASSITGNRNEQFFGPGTRLTVL.

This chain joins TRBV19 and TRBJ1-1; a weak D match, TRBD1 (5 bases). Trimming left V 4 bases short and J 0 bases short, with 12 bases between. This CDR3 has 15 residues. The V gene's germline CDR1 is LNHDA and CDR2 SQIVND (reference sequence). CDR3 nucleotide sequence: TGTGCCAGTAGTAGGAGACAGAAGATGAACACTGAAGCTTTCTTT. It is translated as CASSRRQKMNTEAFF.

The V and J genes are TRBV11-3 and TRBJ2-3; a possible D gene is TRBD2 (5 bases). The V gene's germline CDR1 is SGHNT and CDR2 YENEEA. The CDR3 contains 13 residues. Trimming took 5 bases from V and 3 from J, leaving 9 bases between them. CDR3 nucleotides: TGTGCCAGCAGCCTTGAGGGTACAGATACGCAGTATTTT. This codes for CASSLEGTDTQYF. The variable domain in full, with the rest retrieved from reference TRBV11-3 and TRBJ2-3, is EAGVVQSPRYKIIEKKQPVAFWCNPISGHNTLYWYLQNLGQGPELLIRYENEEAVDDSQLPKDRFSAERLKGVDSTLKIQPAELGDSAVYLCASSLEGTDTQYFGPGTRLTVL.

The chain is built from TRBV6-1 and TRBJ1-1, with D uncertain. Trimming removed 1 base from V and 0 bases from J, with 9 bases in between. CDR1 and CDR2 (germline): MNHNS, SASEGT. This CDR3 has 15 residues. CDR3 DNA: TGTGCCAGCAGTGAAGAATGGAACATGAACACTGAAGCTTTCTTT. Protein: CASSEEWNMNTEAFF.

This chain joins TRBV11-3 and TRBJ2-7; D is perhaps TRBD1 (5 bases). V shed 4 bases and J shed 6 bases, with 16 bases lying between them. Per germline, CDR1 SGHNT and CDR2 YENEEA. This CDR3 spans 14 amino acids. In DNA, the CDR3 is TGTGCCAGCAGCTCCCGCGCACAGGCGTCCGAGCAGTACTTC. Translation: CASSSRAQASEQYF.

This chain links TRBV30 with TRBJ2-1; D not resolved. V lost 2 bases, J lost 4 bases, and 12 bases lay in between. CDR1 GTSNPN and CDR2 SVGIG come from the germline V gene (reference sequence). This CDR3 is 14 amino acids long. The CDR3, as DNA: TGTGCCTGGAGTAACAGCTCCCCTTACAATGAGCAGTTCTTC. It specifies CAWSNSSPYNEQFF.

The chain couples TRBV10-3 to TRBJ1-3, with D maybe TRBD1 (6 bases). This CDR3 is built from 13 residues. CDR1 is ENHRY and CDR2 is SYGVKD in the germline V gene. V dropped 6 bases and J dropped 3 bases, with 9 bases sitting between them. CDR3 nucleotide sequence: TGTGCCATCAGGGAACAGGGTGGAAACACCATATATTTT. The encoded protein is CAIREQGGNTIYF.

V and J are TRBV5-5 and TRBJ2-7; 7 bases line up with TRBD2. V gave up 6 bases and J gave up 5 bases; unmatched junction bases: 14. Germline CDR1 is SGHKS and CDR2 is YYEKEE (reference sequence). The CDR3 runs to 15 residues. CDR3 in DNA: TGTGCCAGCACCATACTCCGGCGGGAGTATAACGAGCAGTACTTC. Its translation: CASTILRREYNEQYF.

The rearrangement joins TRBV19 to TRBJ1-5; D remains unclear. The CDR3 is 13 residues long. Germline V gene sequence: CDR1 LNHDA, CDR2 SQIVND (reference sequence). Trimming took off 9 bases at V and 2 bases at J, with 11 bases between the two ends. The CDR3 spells CASNGFRNQPQHF. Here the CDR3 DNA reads TGTGCCAGCAATGGGTTTCGCAATCAGCCCCAGCATTTT.

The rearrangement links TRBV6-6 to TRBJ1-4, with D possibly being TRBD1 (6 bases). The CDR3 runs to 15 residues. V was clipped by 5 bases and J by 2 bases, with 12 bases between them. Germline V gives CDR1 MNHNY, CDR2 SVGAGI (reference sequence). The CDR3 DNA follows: TGTGCCAGCAGTCTGGCCAGGGGCACTAATGAAAAACTGTTTTTT. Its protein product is CASSLARGTNEKLFF.

For the CDR3, the DNA is TGTGCCAGCAGCTTAAGATCCGGGAGCTCCTACGAGCAGTACTTC. Translated, it gives CASSLRSGSSYEQYF. V is TRBV7-2 and J is TRBJ2-7, with D tentatively TRBD2 (6 bases). Germline-derived CDR1 and CDR2 are SGHTA and FQGNSA. The CDR3 runs to 15 residues. Trimming left V 2 bases short and J 0 bases short, with 11 bases between.

The CDR3 DNA reads as TGTGCCAGCAGCCCCCCTGGACGTGCAGCTTTAGGCTACACCTTC. Protein: CASSPPGRAALGYTF. The J gene is TRBJ1-2, the V gene TRBV9; the D is unclear. This CDR3 is 15 amino acids long. Trimming took 4 bases from V and 8 from J, leaving 21 bases between them. CDR1 is SGDLS, CDR2 YYNGEE, per germline.